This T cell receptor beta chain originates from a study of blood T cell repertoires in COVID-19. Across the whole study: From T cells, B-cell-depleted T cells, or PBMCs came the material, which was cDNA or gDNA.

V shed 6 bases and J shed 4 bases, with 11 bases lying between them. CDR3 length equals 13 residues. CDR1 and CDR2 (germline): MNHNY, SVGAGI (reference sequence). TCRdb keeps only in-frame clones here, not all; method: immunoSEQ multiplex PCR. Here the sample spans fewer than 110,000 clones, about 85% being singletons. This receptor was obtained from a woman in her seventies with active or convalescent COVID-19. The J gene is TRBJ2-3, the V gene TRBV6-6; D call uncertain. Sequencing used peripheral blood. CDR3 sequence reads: CASSPPGADTQYF. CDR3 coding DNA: TGTGCCAGCAGCCCCCCAGGCGCAGATACGCAGTATTTT.